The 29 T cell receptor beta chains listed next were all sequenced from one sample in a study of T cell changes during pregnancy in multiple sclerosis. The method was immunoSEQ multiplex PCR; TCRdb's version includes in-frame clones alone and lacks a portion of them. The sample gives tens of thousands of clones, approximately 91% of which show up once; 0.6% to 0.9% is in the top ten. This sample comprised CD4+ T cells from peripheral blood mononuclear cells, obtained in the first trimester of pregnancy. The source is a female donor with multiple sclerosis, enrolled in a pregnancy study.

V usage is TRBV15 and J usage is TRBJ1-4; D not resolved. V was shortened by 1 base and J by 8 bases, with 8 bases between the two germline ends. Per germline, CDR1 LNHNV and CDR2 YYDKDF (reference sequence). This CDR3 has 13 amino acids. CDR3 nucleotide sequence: TGTGCCACCAGCAGAGTATGGGCCGAAAAACTGTTTTTT. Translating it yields CATSRVWAEKLFF.

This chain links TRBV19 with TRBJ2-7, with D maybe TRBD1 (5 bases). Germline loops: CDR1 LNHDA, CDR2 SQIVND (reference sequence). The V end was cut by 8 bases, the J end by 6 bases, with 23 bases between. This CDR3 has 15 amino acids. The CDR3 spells CASGSSLQGRSEQYF. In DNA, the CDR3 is TGTGCCAGTGGATCTTCCCTCCAGGGTCGGTCCGAGCAGTACTTC.

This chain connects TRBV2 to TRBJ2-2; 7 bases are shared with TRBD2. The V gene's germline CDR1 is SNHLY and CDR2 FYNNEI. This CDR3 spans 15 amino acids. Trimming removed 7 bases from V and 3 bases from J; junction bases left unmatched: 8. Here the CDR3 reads CASTKRGRDTGELFF. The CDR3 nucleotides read TGTGCCAGCACCAAAAGAGGGAGGGACACCGGGGAGCTGTTTTTT.

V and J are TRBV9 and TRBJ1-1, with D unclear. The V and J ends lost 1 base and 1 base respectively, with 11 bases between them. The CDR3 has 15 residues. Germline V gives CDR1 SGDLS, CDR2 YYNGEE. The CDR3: CASSVPVGQNTEAFF. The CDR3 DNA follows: TGTGCCAGCAGCGTACCGGTGGGCCAGAACACTGAAGCTTTCTTT.

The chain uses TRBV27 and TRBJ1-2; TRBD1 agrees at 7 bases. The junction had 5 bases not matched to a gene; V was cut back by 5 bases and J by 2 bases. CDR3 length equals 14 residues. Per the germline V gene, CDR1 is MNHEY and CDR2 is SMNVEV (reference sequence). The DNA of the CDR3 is TGTGCCAGCAGTAGGGGACAGAAGAACTATGGCTACACCTTC. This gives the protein CASSRGQKNYGYTF.

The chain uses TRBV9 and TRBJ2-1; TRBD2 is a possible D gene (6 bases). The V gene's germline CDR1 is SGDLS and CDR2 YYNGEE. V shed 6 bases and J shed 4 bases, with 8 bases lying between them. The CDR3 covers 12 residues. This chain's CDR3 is CASNGGYNEQFF. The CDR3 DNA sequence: TGTGCCAGCAACGGGGGTTACAATGAGCAGTTCTTC.

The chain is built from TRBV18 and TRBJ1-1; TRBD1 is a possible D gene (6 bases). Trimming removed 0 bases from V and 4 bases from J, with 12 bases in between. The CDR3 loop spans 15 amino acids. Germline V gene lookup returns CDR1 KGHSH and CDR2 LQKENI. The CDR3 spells CASSPPQGGSTEAFF. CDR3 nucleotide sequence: TGTGCCAGCTCACCACCACAAGGGGGTAGCACTGAAGCTTTCTTT. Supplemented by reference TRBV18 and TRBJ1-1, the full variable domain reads NAGVMQNPRHLVRRRGQEARLRCSPMKGHSHVYWYRQLPEEGLKFMVYLQKENIIDESGMPKERFSAEFPKEGPSILRIQQVVRGDSAAYFCASSPPQGGSTEAFFGQGTRLTVV.

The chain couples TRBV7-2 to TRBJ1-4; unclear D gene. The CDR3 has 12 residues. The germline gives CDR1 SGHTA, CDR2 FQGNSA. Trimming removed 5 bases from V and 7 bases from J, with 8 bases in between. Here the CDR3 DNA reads TGTGCCAGCAGCCTAATTGGTGAAAAACTGTTTTTT. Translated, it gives CASSLIGEKLFF.

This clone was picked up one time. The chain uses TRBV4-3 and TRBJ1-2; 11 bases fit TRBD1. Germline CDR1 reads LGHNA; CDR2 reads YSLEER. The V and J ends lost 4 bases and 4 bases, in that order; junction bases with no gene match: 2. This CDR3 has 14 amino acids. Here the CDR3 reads CASSRDRGSYGYTF. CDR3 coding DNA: TGCGCCAGCAGCCGGGACAGGGGGTCCTATGGCTACACCTTC.

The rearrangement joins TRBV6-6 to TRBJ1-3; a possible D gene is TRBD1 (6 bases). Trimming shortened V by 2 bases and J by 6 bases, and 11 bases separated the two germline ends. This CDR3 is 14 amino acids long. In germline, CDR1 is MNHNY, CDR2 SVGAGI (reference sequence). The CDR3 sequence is CASSYNRETNTIYF. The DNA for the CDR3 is TGTGCCAGCAGTTACAACAGGGAGACAAACACCATATATTTT.

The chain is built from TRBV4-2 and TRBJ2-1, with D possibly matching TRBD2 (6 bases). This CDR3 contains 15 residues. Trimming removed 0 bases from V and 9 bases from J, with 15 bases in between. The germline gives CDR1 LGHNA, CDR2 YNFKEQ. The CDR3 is CASSQEGAGSVEQFF. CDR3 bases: TGTGCCAGCAGCCAAGAGGGCGCGGGGTCCGTTGAGCAGTTCTTC.

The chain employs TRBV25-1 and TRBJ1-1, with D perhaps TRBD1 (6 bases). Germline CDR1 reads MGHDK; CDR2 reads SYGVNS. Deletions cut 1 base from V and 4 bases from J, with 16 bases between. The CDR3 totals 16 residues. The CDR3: CASSESQGRSGTEAFF. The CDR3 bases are TGTGCCAGCAGTGAATCTCAGGGGCGGAGTGGCACTGAAGCTTTCTTT.

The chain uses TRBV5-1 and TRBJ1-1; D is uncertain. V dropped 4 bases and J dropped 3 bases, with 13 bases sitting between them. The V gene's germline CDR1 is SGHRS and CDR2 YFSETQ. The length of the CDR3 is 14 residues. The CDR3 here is CASSGPEGYTEAFF. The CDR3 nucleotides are TGCGCCAGCAGCGGCCCGGAGGGTTACACTGAAGCTTTCTTT.

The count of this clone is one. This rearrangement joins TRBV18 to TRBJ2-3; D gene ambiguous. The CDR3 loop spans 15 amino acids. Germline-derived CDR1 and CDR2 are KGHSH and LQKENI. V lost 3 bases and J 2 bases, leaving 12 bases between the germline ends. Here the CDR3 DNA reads TGTGCCAGCTCACCCCTTTTGGCCGACACAGATACGCAGTATTTT. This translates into CASSPLLADTDTQYF.

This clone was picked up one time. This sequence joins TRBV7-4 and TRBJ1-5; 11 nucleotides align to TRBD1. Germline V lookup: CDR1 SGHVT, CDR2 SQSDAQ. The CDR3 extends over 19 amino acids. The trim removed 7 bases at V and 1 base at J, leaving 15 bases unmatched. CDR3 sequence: CASIGRDRGTCGSNQPQHF. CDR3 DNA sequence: TGTGCCAGCATAGGTCGGGACAGGGGGACGTGTGGGAGCAATCAGCCCCAGCATTTT.

CDR3 sequence reads: CASSPQPPTSALSSYNEQFF. CDR3 sequence (DNA): TGCGCCAGCAGCCCACAACCCCCTACTAGCGCTTTGAGCTCCTACAATGAGCAGTTCTTC. The V and J genes are TRBV4-1 and TRBJ2-1, with TRBD2 identical over 7 bases. Germline V gene data show CDR1 as MGHRA and CDR2 as YSYEKL. The CDR3 spans 20 residues. V shed 4 bases, J shed 0 bases, and the junction held 18 bases outside the gene matches.

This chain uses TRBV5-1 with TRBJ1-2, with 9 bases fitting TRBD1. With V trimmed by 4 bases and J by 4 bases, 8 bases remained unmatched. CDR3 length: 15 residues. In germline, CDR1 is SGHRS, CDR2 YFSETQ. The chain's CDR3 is CASSPRTGDLYGYTF. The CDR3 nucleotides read TGCGCCAGCAGCCCCCGGACAGGGGACCTCTATGGCTACACCTTC.

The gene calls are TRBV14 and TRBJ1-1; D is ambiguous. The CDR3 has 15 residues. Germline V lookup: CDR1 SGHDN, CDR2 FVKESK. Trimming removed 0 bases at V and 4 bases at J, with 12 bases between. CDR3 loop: CASSQDYAGLTEAFF. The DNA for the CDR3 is TGTGCCAGCAGCCAAGATTATGCAGGCCTCACTGAAGCTTTCTTT.

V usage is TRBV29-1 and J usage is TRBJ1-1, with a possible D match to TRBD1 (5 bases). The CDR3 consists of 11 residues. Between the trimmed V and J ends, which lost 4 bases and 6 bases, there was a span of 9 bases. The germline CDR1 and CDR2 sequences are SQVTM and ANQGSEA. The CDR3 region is CSVGPGAEAFF. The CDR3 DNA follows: TGCAGCGTTGGTCCGGGGGCTGAAGCTTTCTTT.

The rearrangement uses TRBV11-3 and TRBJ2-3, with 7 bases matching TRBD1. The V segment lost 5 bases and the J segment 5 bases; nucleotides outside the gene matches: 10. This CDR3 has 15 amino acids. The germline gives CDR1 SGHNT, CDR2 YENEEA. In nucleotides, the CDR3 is TGTGCCAGCAGCACGGGACAGCCGGGGATAGATACGCAGTATTTT. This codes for CASSTGQPGIDTQYF. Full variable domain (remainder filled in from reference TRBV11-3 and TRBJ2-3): EAGVVQSPRYKIIEKKQPVAFWCNPISGHNTLYWYLQNLGQGPELLIRYENEEAVDDSQLPKDRFSAERLKGVDSTLKIQPAELGDSAVYLCASSTGQPGIDTQYFGPGTRLTVL.

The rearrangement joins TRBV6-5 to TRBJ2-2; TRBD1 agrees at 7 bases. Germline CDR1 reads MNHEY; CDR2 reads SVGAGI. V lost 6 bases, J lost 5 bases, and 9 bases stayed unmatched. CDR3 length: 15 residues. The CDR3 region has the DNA TGTGCCAGCAGCCCTGGGACAGTGACTACCGGGGAGCTGTTTTTT. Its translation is CASSPGTVTTGELFF.

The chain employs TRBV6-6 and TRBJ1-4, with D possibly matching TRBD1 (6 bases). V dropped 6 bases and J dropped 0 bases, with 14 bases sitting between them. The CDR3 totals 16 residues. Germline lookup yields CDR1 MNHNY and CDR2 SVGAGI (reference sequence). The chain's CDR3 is CASRMTGTATNEKLFF. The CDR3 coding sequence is TGTGCCAGCAGAATGACAGGAACTGCAACTAATGAAAAACTGTTTTTT.

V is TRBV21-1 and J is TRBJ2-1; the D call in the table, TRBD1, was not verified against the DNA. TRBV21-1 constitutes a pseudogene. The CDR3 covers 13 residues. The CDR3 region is CASSGQTTNEQFF. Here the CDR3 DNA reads TGTGCCAGCTCGGGACAAACCACCAATGAGCAGTTCTTC.

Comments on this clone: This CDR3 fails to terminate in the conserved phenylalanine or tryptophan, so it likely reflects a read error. CDR3 DNA sequence: TGTGCCAGCAGCTCTTGGGACAGGGGAACCTACGAGCAGTACCTC. Encoded protein: CASSSWDRGTYEQYL. This sequence joins TRBV7-3 and TRBJ2-7, with 10 bases lining up with TRBD1. Germline CDR1 and CDR2: SGHTA and FQGTGA. With V trimmed by 4 bases and J by 2 bases, 5 bases remained unmatched. The length of the CDR3 is 15 residues.

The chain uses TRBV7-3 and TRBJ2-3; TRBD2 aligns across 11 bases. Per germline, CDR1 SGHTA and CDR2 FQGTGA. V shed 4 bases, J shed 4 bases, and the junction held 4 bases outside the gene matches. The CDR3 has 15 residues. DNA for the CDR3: TGTGCCAGCAGCTCGCGACTAGCGGGGTCAGATACGCAGTATTTT. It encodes CASSSRLAGSDTQYF.

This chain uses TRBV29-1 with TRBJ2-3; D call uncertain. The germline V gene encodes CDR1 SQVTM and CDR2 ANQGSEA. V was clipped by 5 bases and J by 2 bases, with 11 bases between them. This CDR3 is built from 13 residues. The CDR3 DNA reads TGCAGCGTTCCAGGATACCCCACAGATACGCAGTATTTT. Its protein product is CSVPGYPTDTQYF.

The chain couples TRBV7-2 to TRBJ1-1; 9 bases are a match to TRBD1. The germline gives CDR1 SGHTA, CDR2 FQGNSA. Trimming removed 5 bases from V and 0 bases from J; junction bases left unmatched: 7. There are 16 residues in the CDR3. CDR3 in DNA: TGTGCCAGCAGCCCCAGACAGGGGGGATTGAACACTGAAGCTTTCTTT. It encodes CASSPRQGGLNTEAFF. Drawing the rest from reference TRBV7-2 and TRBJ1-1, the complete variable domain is GAGVSQSPSNKVTEKGKDVELRCDPISGHTALYWYRQSLGQGLEFLIYFQGNSAPDKSGLPSDRFSAERTGGSVSTLTIQRTQQEDSAVYLCASSPRQGGLNTEAFFGQGTRLTVV.

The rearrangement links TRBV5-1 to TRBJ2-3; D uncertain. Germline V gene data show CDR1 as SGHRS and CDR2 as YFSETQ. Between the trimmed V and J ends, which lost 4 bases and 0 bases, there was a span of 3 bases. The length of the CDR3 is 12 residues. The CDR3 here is CASSQSTDTQYF. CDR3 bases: TGCGCCAGCAGCCAGAGCACAGATACGCAGTATTTT.

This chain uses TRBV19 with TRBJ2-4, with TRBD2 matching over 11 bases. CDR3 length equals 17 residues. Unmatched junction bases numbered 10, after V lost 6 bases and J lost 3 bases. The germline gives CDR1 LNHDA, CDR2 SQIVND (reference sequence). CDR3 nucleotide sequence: TGTGCCAGTAGGGATACTAGCGGGGGCCCCTTCAAAAACATTCAGTACTTC. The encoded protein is CASRDTSGGPFKNIQYF.